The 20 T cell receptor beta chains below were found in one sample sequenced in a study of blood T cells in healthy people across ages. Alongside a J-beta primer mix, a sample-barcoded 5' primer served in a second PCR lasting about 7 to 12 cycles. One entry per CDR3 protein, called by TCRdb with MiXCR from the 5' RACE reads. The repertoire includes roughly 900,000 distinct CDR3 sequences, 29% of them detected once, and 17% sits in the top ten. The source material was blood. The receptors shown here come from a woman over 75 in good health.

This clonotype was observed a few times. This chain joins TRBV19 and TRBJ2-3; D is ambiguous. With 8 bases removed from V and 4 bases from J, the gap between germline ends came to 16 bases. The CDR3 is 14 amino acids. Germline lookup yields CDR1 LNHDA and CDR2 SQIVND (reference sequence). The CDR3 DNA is TGTGCCAGTCGCTCGACTGCTCGGGCAGATACGCAGTATTTT. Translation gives CASRSTARADTQYF.

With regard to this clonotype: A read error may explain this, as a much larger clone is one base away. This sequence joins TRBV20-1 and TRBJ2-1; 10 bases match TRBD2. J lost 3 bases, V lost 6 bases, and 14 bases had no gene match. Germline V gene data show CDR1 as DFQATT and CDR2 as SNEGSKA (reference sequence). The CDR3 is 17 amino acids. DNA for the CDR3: TGCAGTGCCCAGGGAAGCGGGGGGGGTAAAGGCTACAATGAGCAGTTCTTC. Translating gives CSAQGSGGGKGYNEQFF.

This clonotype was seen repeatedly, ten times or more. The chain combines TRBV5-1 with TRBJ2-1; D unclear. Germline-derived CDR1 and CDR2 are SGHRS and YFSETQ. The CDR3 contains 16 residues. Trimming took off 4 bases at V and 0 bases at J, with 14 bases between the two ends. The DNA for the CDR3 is TGCGCCAGCAGCACCGGTGTCCGTAGCTCCTACAATGAGCAGTTCTTC. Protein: CASSTGVRSSYNEQFF.

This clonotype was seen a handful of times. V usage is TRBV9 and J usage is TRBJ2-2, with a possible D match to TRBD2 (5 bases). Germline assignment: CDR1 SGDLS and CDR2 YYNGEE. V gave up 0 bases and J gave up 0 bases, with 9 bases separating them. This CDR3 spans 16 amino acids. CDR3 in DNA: TGTGCCAGCAGCGTAGGCCCAGCGGCGAACACCGGGGAGCTGTTTTTT. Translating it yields CASSVGPAANTGELFF.

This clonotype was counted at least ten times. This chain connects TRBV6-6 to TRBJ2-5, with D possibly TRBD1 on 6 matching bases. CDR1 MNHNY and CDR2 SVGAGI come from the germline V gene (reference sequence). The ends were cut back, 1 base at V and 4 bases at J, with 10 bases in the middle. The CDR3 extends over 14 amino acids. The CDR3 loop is CASSYWTEGETQYF. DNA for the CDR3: TGTGCCAGCAGTTACTGGACAGAGGGAGAGACCCAGTACTTC.

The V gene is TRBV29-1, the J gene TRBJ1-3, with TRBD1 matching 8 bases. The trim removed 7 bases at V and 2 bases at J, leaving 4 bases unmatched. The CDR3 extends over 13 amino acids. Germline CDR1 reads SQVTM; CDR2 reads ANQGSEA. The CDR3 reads CSARTGTGNTIYF. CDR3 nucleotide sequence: TGCAGCGCCAGGACAGGGACTGGAAACACCATATATTTT.

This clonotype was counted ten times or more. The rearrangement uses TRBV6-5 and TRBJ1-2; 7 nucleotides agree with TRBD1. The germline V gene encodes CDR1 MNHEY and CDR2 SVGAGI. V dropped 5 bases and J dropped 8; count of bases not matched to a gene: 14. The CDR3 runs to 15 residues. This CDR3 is CASSTQQGWARGYTF. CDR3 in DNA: TGTGCCAGCAGTACCCAACAGGGGTGGGCGAGAGGCTACACCTTC.

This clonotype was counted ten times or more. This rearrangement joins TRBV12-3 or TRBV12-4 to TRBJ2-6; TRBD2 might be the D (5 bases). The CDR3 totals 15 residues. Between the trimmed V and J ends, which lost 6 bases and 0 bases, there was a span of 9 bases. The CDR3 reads CASSLRGSGANVLTF. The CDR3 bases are TGTGCCAGCAGCCTCCGGGGCTCTGGGGCCAACGTCCTGACTTTC.

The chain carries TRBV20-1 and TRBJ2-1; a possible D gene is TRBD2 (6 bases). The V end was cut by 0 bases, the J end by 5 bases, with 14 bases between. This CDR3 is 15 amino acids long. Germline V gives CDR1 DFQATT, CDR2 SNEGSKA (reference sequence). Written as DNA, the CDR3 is TGCAGTGCTAGAGAGTCGGCTAGCGCGAACAATGAGCAGTTCTTC. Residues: CSARESASANNEQFF.

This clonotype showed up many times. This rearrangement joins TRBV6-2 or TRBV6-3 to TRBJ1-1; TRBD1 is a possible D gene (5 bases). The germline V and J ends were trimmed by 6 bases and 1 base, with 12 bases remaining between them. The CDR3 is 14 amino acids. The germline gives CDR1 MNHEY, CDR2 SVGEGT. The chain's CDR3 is CASRTPGGNTEAFF. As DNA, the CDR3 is TGTGCCAGCAGGACCCCGGGGGGGAACACTGAAGCTTTCTTT.

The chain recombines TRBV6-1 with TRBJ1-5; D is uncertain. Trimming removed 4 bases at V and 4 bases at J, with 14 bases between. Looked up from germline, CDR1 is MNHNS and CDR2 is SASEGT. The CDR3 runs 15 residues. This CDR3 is CASSAYMGGNQPQHF. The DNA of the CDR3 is TGTGCCAGCAGTGCTTACATGGGCGGGAATCAGCCCCAGCATTTT.

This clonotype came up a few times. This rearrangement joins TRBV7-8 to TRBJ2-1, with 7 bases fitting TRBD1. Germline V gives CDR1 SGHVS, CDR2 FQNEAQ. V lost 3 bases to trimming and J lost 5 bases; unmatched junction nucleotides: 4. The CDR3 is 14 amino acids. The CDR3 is CASSFDRANNEQFF. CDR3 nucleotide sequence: TGTGCCAGCAGCTTCGACAGGGCTAACAATGAGCAGTTCTTC.

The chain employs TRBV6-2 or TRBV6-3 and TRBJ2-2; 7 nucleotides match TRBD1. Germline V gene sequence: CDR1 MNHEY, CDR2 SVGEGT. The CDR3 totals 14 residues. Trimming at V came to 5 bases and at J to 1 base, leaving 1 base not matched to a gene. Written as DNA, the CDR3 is TGTGCCAGCAGTCGGGACAGGAACACCGGGGAGCTGTTTTTT. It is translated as CASSRDRNTGELFF.

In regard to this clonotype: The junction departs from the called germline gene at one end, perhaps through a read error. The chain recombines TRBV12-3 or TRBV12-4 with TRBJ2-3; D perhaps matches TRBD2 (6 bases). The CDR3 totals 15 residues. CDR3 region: CASSLASGYTDMQYF. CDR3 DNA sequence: TGTGCCAGCAGTTTGGCCAGCGGGTACACAGATATGCAGTATTTT.

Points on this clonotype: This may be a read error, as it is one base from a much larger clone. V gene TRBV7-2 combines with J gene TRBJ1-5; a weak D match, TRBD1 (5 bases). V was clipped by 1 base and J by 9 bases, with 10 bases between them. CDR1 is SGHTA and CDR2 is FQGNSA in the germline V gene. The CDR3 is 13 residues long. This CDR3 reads CASSLGGGRPQHF. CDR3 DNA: TGTGCCAGCAGCTTAGGGGGGGGTCGGCCCCAGCATTTT.

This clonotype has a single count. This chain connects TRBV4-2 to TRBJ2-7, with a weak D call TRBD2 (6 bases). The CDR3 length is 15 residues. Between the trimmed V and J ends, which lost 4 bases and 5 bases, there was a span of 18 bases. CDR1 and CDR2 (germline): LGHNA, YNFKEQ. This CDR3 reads CASSPTQRAHHEQYF. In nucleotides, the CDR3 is TGTGCCAGCAGCCCTACGCAGCGGGCGCACCACGAGCAGTACTTC.

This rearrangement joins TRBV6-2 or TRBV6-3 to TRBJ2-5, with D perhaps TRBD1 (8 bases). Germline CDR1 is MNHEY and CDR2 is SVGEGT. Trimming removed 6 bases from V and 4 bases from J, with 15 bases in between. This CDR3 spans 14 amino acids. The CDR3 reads CASRPTGEGETQYF. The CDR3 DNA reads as TGTGCCAGCAGGCCGACAGGGGAGGGAGAGACCCAGTACTTC.

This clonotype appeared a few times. The CDR3 region is CASSLFDRGLETQYF. CDR3 in DNA: TGCGCCAGCAGCTTGTTTGACAGGGGGCTAGAGACCCAGTACTTC. V usage is TRBV5-1 and J usage is TRBJ2-5, with 10 bases lining up with TRBD1. Trimming took 1 base from V and 4 from J; bases not matched to a gene: 4. Per germline, CDR1 SGHRS and CDR2 YFSETQ. The CDR3 loop spans 15 amino acids.

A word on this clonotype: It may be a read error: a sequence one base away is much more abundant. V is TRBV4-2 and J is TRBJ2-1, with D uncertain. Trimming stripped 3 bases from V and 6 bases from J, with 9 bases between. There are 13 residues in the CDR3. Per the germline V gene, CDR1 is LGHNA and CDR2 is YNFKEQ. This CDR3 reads CASSQQERNEQFF. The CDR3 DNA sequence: TGTGCCAGCAGCCAGCAAGAACGCAATGAGCAGTTCTTC.

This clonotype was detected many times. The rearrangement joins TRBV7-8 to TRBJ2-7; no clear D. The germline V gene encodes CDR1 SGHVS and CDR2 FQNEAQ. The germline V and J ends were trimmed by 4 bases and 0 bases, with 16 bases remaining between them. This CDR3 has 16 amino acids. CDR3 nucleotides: TGTGCCAGCAGCTCCCGAGCGCGTGGTGGCTCCTACGAGCAGTACTTC. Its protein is CASSSRARGGSYEQYF.